The 8 T cell receptor beta chains listed next were all sequenced from one sample in a study of CD8+ T cells in alopecia areata. RNA, once extracted, was reverse transcribed into cDNA for use as the sequencing template. The method was immunoSEQ multiplex PCR; TCRdb's version includes in-frame clones alone and lacks a portion of them. The profile shows some 170,000 clones, roughly 63% of them singletons. The treatment: oral pan-JAK inhibitor, 5-10 mg twice daily. The sample was CD4+ T cells sorted from blood, taken around week 55, from a patient treated with tofacitinib. The receptors stem from a human donor with alopecia areata.

The CDR3 DNA reads TGTGCCAGCAGCCCGACAGTCCTAGCCAAAAACATTCAGTACTTC. The encoded protein is CASSPTVLAKNIQYF. V and J are TRBV7-2 and TRBJ2-4, with D possibly being TRBD1 (5 bases). CDR1 and CDR2 (germline): SGHTA, FQGNSA. The CDR3 consists of 15 residues. V was clipped by 5 bases and J by 0 bases, with 11 bases between them.

This chain connects TRBV5-1 to TRBJ2-2; D is unclear. Trimming pared 4 bases from V and 6 bases from J, leaving 19 bases between. CDR3 length: 16 amino acids. Germline loops: CDR1 SGHRS, CDR2 YFSETQ. The CDR3 spells CASSPDQRTGSGELFF. The CDR3 region has the DNA TGCGCCAGCAGCCCCGATCAACGGACGGGCTCCGGGGAGCTGTTTTTT.

The rearrangement links TRBV29-1 to TRBJ1-5; 7 bases line up with TRBD1. J was trimmed by 5 bases and V by 4 bases; bases with no gene match: 5. The CDR3 covers 13 residues. Looked up from germline, CDR1 is SQVTM and CDR2 is ANQGSEA. CDR3 in DNA: TGCAGCGTTGTAACAGGGGATCATCAGCCCCAGCATTTT. It codes for CSVVTGDHQPQHF. Full variable domain (rest looked up from reference TRBV29-1 and TRBJ1-5): SAVISQKPSRDICQRGTSLTIQCQVDSQVTMMFWYRQQPGQSLTLIATANQGSEATYESGFVIDKFPISRPNLTFSTLTVSNMSPEDSSIYLCSVVTGDHQPQHFGDGTRLSIL.

Here the CDR3 reads CASSQADGVSYNEQFF. For the CDR3, the DNA is TGTGCCAGCAGCCAAGCTGACGGGGTGTCCTACAATGAGCAGTTCTTC. The rearrangement uses TRBV4-2 and TRBJ2-1; tentatively, D is TRBD2 (5 bases). CDR3 length equals 16 residues. The V and J ends lost 1 base and 1 base respectively, with 11 bases between them. Germline V gives CDR1 LGHNA, CDR2 YNFKEQ.

This clone occurred a few times. The rearrangement uses TRBV5-1 and TRBJ1-6; D might be TRBD1 (6 bases). The V and J ends lost 0 bases and 5 bases respectively, with 6 bases between them. The germline V gene has CDR1 SGHRS and CDR2 YFSETQ. The CDR3 sequence is 14 residues long. The CDR3 here is CASSLDRDNSPLHF. CDR3 sequence (DNA): TGCGCCAGCAGCTTGGACAGGGATAATTCACCCCTCCACTTT.

The chain links TRBV5-6 to TRBJ2-5; no clear D. CDR1 and CDR2 (germline): SGHDT, YYEEEE. This CDR3 is built from 13 residues. With 1 base removed from V and 5 bases from J, the gap between germline ends came to 9 bases. The CDR3 reads CASSLISSETQYF. DNA of the CDR3: TGTGCCAGCAGCTTGATTAGCTCGGAGACCCAGTACTTC.

A single count supports this clone. The chain combines TRBV7-9 with TRBJ2-3; 8 positions match TRBD2. Germline V gives CDR1 SEHNR, CDR2 FQNEAQ (reference sequence). The CDR3 sequence is 16 residues long. Trimming took 5 bases from V and 2 from J; bases not matched to a gene: 9. The DNA for the CDR3 is TGTGCCAGCAGCCCCACCGGGGGGGAACTCACAGATACGCAGTATTTT. The encoded protein is CASSPTGGELTDTQYF.

This chain connects TRBV7-9 to TRBJ1-5; D is possibly TRBD1 (5 bases). CDR3 length equals 16 residues. Germline CDR1 SEHNR, CDR2 FQNEAQ (reference sequence). With 0 bases removed from V and 0 bases from J, the gap between germline ends came to 9 bases. The CDR3, as DNA: TGTGCCAGCAGCTTAGCCGGGGCCGATAGCAATCAGCCCCAGCATTTT. It codes for CASSLAGADSNQPQHF.